This is a list of T cell receptor beta chains from one sample in a study of blood T cell repertoires in COVID-19. The protocol was immunoSEQ multiplex PCR, while the TCRdb copy is restricted to in-frame clones and leaves out a portion. Of about 190,000 clones listed, almost 80% were seen once; the top ten hold around 16%. Sequencing used peripheral blood. These receptors were taken from a man aged 55 to 70 with active or convalescent COVID-19. CDR3s include the opening cysteine and the closing phenylalanine or tryptophan. D genes are given only for firm matches. Size is omitted from some rows. Given values are once, few, many or a class for expanded clones.

cdr3_aa | cdr3_nt | v_call | cdr3_length | clone_size | j_call | d_call
CASCERGDGELFF | TGTGCCAGCTGCGAGCGGGGGGACGGGGAGCTGTTTTTT | TRBV12-3/TRBV12-4 | 13 | few | TRBJ2-2 | TRBD2
CASSGSGRGTGELFF | TGTGCCAGCAGCGGTAGCGGGAGGGGCACCGGGGAGCTGTTTTTT | TRBV7-2 | 15 | . | TRBJ2-2 | TRBD2
CASSQGLARETQYF | TGCGCCAGCAGTCAAGGACTAGCTAGGGAGACCCAGTACTTC | TRBV4-3 | 14 | . | TRBJ2-5 | TRBD2
CASSEFRLIGYTF | TGTGCCAGCAGTGAATTCAGGCTTATTGGCTACACCTTC | TRBV2 | 13 | . | TRBJ1-2 | .
CASSFLAGYQNEQFF | TGCGCCAGCAGCTTTTTAGCGGGATACCAGAATGAGCAGTTCTTC | TRBV5-1 | 15 | . | TRBJ2-1 | TRBD2
CASSRVGGQTGELFF | TGTGCCAGCAGCCGTGTCGGGGGGCAGACCGGGGAGCTGTTTTTT | TRBV14 | 15 | . | TRBJ2-2 | .
CASSYTGTSGVHEQYF | TGTGCCAGCAGTTATACCGGGACTAGCGGGGTCCACGAGCAGTACTTC | TRBV6-5 | 16 | . | TRBJ2-7 | TRBD2
CSVLQGRGTEAFF | TGCAGCGTTCTCCAGGGTAGGGGCACTGAAGCTTTCTTT | TRBV29-1 | 13 | . | TRBJ1-1 | .
CAISEGQGVNEQFF | TGTGCCATCAGTGAGGGACAGGGGGTCAATGAGCAGTTCTTC | TRBV10-3 | 14 | . | TRBJ2-1 | TRBD1
CASSETRDGAFF | TGTGCCAGCAGCGAAACCAGGGATGGAGCTTTCTTT | TRBV28 | 12 | . | TRBJ1-1 | .
CASGLAGGNEQFF | TGCGCCAGCGGACTAGCGGGAGGGAATGAGCAGTTCTTC | TRBV4-1 | 13 | . | TRBJ2-1 | TRBD2
CASSPSSSASYEQYF | TGTGCCAGCAGCCCCTCTAGCTCGGCCTCCTACGAGCAGTACTTC | TRBV11-1 | 15 | few | TRBJ2-7 | .
CASSFSGLAYEQYF | TGTGCCAGCAGCTTTTCGGGACTAGCTTACGAGCAGTACTTC | TRBV11-2 | 14 | . | TRBJ2-7 | TRBD2
CASTPNSREAEAFF | TGTGCCAGCACCCCTAACTCTCGTGAAGCTGAAGCTTTCTTT | TRBV28 | 14 | . | TRBJ1-1 | .
CASSRRGVGVGGGPNNEQFF | TGTGCCAGCAGCCGACGCGGGGTTGGGGTTGGTGGGGGACCTAACAATGAGCAGTTCTTC | TRBV3-1/TRBV3-2 | 20 | once | TRBJ2-1 | .
CASSLRSRGGELFF | TGTGCCAGCAGCTTAAGATCCCGGGGCGGGGAGCTGTTTTTT | TRBV11-3 | 14 | . | TRBJ2-2 | .
CASSSTLQGLATYNEQFF | TGTGCCAGCAGCTCCACCCTTCAAGGACTAGCTACTTACAATGAGCAGTTCTTC | TRBV7-9 | 18 | . | TRBJ2-1 | TRBD2
CASRGLAGNEQYF | TGTGCCAGCAGAGGGCTAGCGGGAAACGAGCAGTACTTC | TRBV27 | 13 | once | TRBJ2-7 | TRBD2
CASSKTSAETQYF | TGTGCCAGCAGTAAAACTAGCGCGGAGACCCAGTACTTC | TRBV6-4 | 13 | . | TRBJ2-5 | TRBD2
CATSRGRWTGKNPYNEQFF | TGTGCCACCAGCAGAGGTCGCTGGACAGGAAAAAACCCCTACAATGAGCAGTTCTTC | TRBV15 | 19 | . | TRBJ2-1 | TRBD1
CASSGLAGGPNEQFF | TGCGCCAGCAGCGGACTAGCGGGAGGGCCTAATGAGCAGTTCTTC | TRBV5-1 | 15 | . | TRBJ2-1 | TRBD2
CAWSPQGTYNSPLHF | TGTGCCTGGAGTCCTCAGGGCACCTATAATTCACCCCTCCACTTT | TRBV30 | 15 | . | TRBJ1-6 | .
CASSLATDYYGYTF | TGTGCCAGCAGCTTAGCAACGGACTACTATGGCTACACCTTC | TRBV7-2 | 14 | . | TRBJ1-2 | .
CASMVEVLYEQYF | TGTGCCAGCATGGTAGAGGTTCTCTACGAGCAGTACTTC | TRBV2 | 13 | . | TRBJ2-7 | .
CASSLRGELVYEQFF | TGTGCCAGCAGTCTCCGCGGGGAGCTTGTCTATGAGCAGTTCTTC | TRBV6-5 | 15 | . | TRBJ2-1 | .
CASSEDLGTGYDYTF | TGTGCCAGCAGTGAGGACCTCGGGACAGGGTACGACTACACCTTC | TRBV25-1 | 15 | . | TRBJ1-2 | TRBD1
CASSPGTRGETQYF | TGTGCCAGCAGCCCAGGGACTAGAGGGGAGACCCAGTACTTC | TRBV3-1/TRBV3-2 | 14 | . | TRBJ2-5 | TRBD2
CASSVGTGDSNTQYF | TGTGCCAGCAGTGTCGGGACAGGGGACTCAAATACGCAGTATTTT | TRBV6-4 | 15 | . | TRBJ2-3 | TRBD1
CASSLGSTDEKLFF | TGCGCCAGCAGCTTGGGGTCCACAGATGAAAAACTGTTTTTT | TRBV5-1 | 14 | . | TRBJ1-4 | .
CASAGTLGNTIYF | TGTGCCAGCGCAGGCACTCTGGGAAACACCATATATTTT | TRBV12-3/TRBV12-4 | 13 | once | TRBJ1-3 | .
CASRAGIRGNEQFF | TGTGCCAGCAGAGCGGGAATCCGGGGGAATGAGCAGTTCTTC | TRBV6-4 | 14 | . | TRBJ2-1 | TRBD2
CASNGQMYSNQPQHF | TGTGCCAGTAACGGACAGATGTATAGCAATCAGCCCCAGCATTTT | TRBV19 | 15 | . | TRBJ1-5 | .
CASTQRAIPIEQYF | TGTGCCAGCACCCAGCGGGCCATCCCAATCGAGCAGTACTTC | TRBV6-6 | 14 | . | TRBJ2-7 | .
CASSRLGPSNQPQHF | TGTGCCAGCAGCCGACTGGGGCCCAGCAATCAGCCCCAGCATTTT | TRBV6-6 | 15 | . | TRBJ1-5 | .
CASSTSGSGTGELFF | TGTGCCAGTAGTACTAGCGGGAGCGGCACCGGGGAGCTGTTTTTT | TRBV19 | 15 | . | TRBJ2-2 | TRBD2
CASSYSVTGGNYGYTF | TGTGCCAGCAGTTACTCTGTAACCGGGGGAAACTATGGCTACACCTTC | TRBV6-6 | 16 | . | TRBJ1-2 | .
CASSYYRARYYGYTF | TGCGCCAGCAGTTACTACAGGGCGCGATACTATGGCTACACCTTC | TRBV10-1 | 15 | . | TRBJ1-2 | .
CASSRQGENEKLFF | TGTGCCAGCAGCCGACAGGGTGAAAATGAAAAACTGTTTTTT | TRBV27 | 14 | . | TRBJ1-4 | TRBD1
CASSLGGTGNTDTQYF | TGTGCCAGCAGCCTTGGAGGGACAGGGAACACAGATACGCAGTATTTT | TRBV9 | 16 | few | TRBJ2-3 | TRBD1
CASSPRTSGGFSSYNEQFF | TGTGCCAGTAGTCCGAGGACTAGCGGGGGATTTAGCTCCTACAATGAGCAGTTCTTC | TRBV19 | 19 | . | TRBJ2-1 | TRBD2
CASSRRLAGADTQYF | TGTGCCAGCAGCCGGCGACTAGCGGGGGCGGATACGCAGTATTTT | TRBV3-1/TRBV3-2 | 15 | once | TRBJ2-3 | TRBD2
CASSPTGTANEQFF | TGTGCCAGCAGCCCAACCGGGACTGCCAATGAGCAGTTCTTC | TRBV7-3 | 14 | . | TRBJ2-1 | .
CASRPGSSYEQYF | TGCGCCAGCAGGCCCGGGAGCTCCTACGAGCAGTACTTC | TRBV5-1 | 13 | . | TRBJ2-7 | .
CASSPATRSGLAGASTQYF | TGTGCCAGCAGTCCTGCAACACGCTCGGGACTAGCGGGAGCAAGTACGCAGTATTTT | TRBV28 | 19 | . | TRBJ2-3 | TRBD2
CASSIVGAGVRTDTQYF | TGTGCCAGTAGTATAGTGGGGGCGGGAGTAAGAACAGATACGCAGTATTTT | TRBV19 | 17 | . | TRBJ2-3 | .
CASSQDPTRTDTQYF | TGTGCCAGCAGCCAAGATCCCACGAGGACAGATACGCAGTATTTT | TRBV3-1/TRBV3-2 | 15 | . | TRBJ2-3 | .
CSAREPGTQYF | TGCAGTGCTAGAGAGCCGGGGACCCAGTACTTC | TRBV20-1 | 11 | . | TRBJ2-5 | .
CASSLPRTSDSYNEQFF | TGTGCCAGCAGCTTACCGCGTACCTCGGACAGTTACAATGAGCAGTTCTTC | TRBV7-2 | 17 | few | TRBJ2-1 | .
CASSKQGARTGELFF | TGTGCCAGTAGTAAACAGGGGGCGCGTACCGGGGAGCTGTTTTTT | TRBV19 | 15 | . | TRBJ2-2 | TRBD1
CASSSADRAGYGYTF | TGTGCCAGCAGTTCAGCGGACAGGGCGGGATATGGCTACACCTTC | TRBV28 | 15 | medium-sized | TRBJ1-2 | TRBD1